This T cell receptor (beta chain) is drawn from a study of control samples from healthy donors and cancer patients. Profiled with immunoSEQ multiplex PCR; TCRdb holds only in-frame clones, not every one. The table for this sample gives 150,000 to 200,000 clones. CDR1 is MDHEN and CDR2 is SYDVKM in the germline V gene. The CDR3 sequence is 16 residues long. V lost 5 bases and J lost 4; bases outside the gene matches: 8. V and J are TRBV28 and TRBJ1-3, with 10 bases that match TRBD1. Sequencing used blood. This receptor was taken from a woman in her twenties or thirties in good health. The CDR3 protein is CASSPGTGVSGNTIYF. CDR3 nucleotides: TGTGCCAGCAGTCCCGGGACAGGGGTCTCCGGAAACACCATATATTTT. Supplemented by reference TRBV28 and TRBJ1-3, the full variable domain reads DVKVTQSSRYLVKRTGEKVFLECVQDMDHENMFWYRQDPGLGLRLIYFSYDVKMKEKGDIPEGYSVSREKKERFSLILESASTNQTSMYLCASSPGTGVSGNTIYFGEGSWLTVV.